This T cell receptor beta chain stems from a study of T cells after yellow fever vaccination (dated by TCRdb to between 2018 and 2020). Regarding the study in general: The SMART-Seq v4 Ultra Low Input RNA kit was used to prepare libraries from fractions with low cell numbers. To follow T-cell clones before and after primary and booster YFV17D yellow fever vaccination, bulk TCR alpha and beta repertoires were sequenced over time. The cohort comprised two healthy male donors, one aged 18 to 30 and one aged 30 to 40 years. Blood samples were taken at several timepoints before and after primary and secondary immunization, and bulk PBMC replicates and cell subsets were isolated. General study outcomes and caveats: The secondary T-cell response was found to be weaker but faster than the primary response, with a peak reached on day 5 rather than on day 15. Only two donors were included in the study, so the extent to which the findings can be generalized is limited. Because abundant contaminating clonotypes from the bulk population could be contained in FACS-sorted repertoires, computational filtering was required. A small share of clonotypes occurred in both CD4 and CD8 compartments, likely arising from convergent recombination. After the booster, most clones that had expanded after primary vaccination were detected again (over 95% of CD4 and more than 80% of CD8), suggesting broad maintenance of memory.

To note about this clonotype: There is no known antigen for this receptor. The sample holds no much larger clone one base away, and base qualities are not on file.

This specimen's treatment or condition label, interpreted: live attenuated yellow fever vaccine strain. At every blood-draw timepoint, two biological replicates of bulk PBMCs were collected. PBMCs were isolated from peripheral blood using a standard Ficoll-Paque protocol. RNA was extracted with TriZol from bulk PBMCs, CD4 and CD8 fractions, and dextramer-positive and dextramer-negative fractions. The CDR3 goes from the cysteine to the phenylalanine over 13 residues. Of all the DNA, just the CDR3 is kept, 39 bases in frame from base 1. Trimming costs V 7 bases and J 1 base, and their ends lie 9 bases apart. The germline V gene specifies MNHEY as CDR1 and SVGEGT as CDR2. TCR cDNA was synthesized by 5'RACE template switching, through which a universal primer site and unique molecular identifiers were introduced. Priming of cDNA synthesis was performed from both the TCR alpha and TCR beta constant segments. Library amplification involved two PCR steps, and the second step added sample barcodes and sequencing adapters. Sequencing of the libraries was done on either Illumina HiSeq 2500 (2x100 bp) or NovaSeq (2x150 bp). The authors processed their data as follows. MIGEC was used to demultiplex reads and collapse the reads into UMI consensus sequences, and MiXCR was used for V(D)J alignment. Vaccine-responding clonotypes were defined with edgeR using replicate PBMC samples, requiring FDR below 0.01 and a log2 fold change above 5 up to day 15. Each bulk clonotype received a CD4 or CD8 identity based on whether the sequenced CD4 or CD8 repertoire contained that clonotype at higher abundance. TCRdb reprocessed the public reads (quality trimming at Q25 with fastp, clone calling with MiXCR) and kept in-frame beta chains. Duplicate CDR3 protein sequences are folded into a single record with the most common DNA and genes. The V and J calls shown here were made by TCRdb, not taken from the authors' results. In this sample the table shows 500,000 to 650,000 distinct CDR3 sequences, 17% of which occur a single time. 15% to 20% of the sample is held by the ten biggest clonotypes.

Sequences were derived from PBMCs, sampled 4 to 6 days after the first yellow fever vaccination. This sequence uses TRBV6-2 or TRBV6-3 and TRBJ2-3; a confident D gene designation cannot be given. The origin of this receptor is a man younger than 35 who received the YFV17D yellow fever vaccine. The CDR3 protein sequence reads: CASNFLRTDTQYF. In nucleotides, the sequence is TGTGCCAGCAATTTTCTCCGCACAGATACGCAGTATTTT.